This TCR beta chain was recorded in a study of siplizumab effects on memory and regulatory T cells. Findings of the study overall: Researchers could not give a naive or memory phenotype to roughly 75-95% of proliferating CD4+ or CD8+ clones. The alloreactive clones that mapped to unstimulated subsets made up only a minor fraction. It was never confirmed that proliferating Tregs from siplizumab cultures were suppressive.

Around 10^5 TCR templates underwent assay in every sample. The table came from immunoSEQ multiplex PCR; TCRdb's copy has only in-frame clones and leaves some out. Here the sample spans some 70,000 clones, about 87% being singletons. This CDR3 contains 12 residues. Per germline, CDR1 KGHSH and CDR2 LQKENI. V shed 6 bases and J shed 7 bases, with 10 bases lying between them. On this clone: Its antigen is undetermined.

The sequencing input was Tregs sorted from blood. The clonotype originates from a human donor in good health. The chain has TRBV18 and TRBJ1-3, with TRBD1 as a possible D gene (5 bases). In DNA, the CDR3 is TGTGCCAGCTCCCCTTGGGGGAACACCATATATTTT. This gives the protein CASSPWGNTIYF.